What follows are 14 T cell receptor beta chains derived from one specimen sequenced in a study of T cells after yellow fever vaccination. From the 5' RACE reads, TCRdb called clonotypes with MiXCR, one entry per CDR3 protein. Counted here are about 340,000 distinct CDR3 sequences, around 3.9% occurring once; the ten biggest clones make up approximately 25%. The starting material was PBMCs, obtained 5 days after the yellow fever booster vaccination. All receptors derive from a man aged 18 to 29 who received the YFV17D yellow fever vaccine.

This clonotype appeared many times. This rearrangement joins TRBV7-9 to TRBJ1-3; D is unclear. This CDR3 has 17 residues. V lost 8 bases to trimming and J lost 0 bases, with 20 bases between them. Germline loops: CDR1 SEHNR, CDR2 FQNEAQ (reference sequence). This chain's CDR3 is CASVSWEGPYSGNTIYF. As DNA, the CDR3 is TGTGCCAGCGTCTCTTGGGAAGGCCCTTACTCTGGAAACACCATATATTTT. Full variable domain (remainder filled in from reference TRBV7-9 and TRBJ1-3): DTGVSQNPRHKITKRGQNVTFRCDPISEHNRLYWYRQTLGQGPEFLTYFQNEAQLEKSRLLSDRFSAERPKGSFSTLEIQRTEQGDSAMYLCASVSWEGPYSGNTIYFGEGSWLTVV.

This clonotype came up many times. The chain has TRBV7-6 and TRBJ2-5; maybe TRBD2 (5 bases). V lost 6 bases and J lost 1, with 18 bases in between. Germline assignment: CDR1 SGHVS and CDR2 FNYEAQ. The length of the CDR3 is 16 residues. This CDR3 is CASRRTYQRSQETQYF. The DNA for the CDR3 is TGTGCCAGCAGGCGGACTTATCAGCGGAGCCAAGAGACCCAGTACTTC.

The chain links TRBV28 to TRBJ2-7; D is ambiguous. The CDR3 is 14 amino acids. V gave up 5 bases and J gave up 5 bases, with 16 bases separating them. Germline V CDR1 and CDR2: MDHEN, SYDVKM. CDR3 sequence (DNA): TGTGCCAGCAGTCCCCCCGGGCTACCCCACGAGCAGTACGTC. It yields the protein CASSPPGLPHEQYV.

This clonotype was seen a handful of times. This chain links TRBV18 with TRBJ1-4, with 8 bases identical to TRBD1. Germline assignment: CDR1 KGHSH and CDR2 LQKENI. CDR3 length: 15 amino acids. Trimming took 5 bases from V and 5 from J; bases not matched to a gene: 7. The CDR3 sequence is CASSYGQGKNEKLFF. CDR3 nucleotide sequence: TGTGCCAGCTCATATGGACAGGGAAAAAATGAAAAACTGTTTTTT.

This rearrangement joins TRBV10-2 to TRBJ2-7, with D possibly being TRBD1 or TRBD2 (7 bases each). Germline CDR1 is WSHSY and CDR2 is SAAADI. The CDR3 is 16 residues long. Trimming took 6 bases from V and 2 from J, leaving 20 bases between them. CDR3 DNA: TGCGCCAGCAGGTCCCCAGGGGGGGTAAGGACCTACGAGCAGTACTTC. Protein product: CASRSPGGVRTYEQYF.

This clonotype was detected ten times or more. The chain recombines TRBV20-1 with TRBJ2-1; 9 bases line up with TRBD1. Per the germline V gene, CDR1 is DFQATT and CDR2 is SNEGSKA (reference sequence). The length of the CDR3 is 14 residues. This chain's CDR3 is CSPYRQGGVYEQFF. CDR3 DNA sequence: TGCAGCCCCTACCGACAGGGGGGGGTCTATGAGCAGTTCTTC.

This clonotype was recorded a few times. The V and J genes are TRBV5-1 and TRBJ1-5, with a tentative D call TRBD1 (5 bases). This CDR3 spans 13 amino acids. Trimming stripped 0 bases from V and 11 bases from J, with 12 bases between. Germline values: CDR1 SGHRS, CDR2 YFSETQ. In DNA form, the CDR3 reads TGCGCCAGCAGCTTGGCGGGGGATTCGGCCCAGCATTTT. Protein sequence: CASSLAGDSAQHF.

V gene TRBV30 combines with J gene TRBJ1-4; a possible D gene is TRBD1 (5 bases). This CDR3 has 13 residues. Trimming cost V 7 bases and J 4 bases, with 13 bases left between them. From germline, CDR1 is GTSNPN and CDR2 SVGIG (reference sequence). CDR3 bases: TGTGCCTTAAGACAGACGATTAATGAAAAACTGTTTTTT. Amino acid sequence: CALRQTINEKLFF.

This clonotype has at least ten counts. This chain joins TRBV20-1 and TRBJ2-7; D remains ambiguous. This CDR3 spans 11 amino acids. Germline assignment: CDR1 DFQATT and CDR2 SNEGSKA (reference sequence). With 3 bases removed from V and 1 base from J, the gap between germline ends came to 4 bases. The CDR3 DNA reads as TGCAGTGCTAGCTGGTCCTACGAGCAGTACGTC. This translates into CSASWSYEQYV.

V usage is TRBV3-1 and J usage is TRBJ2-7; 7 bases fit TRBD2. The CDR3 runs 15 residues. Germline V gene lookup returns CDR1 LGHDT and CDR2 YNNKEL (reference sequence). The J segment lost 3 bases and the V segment lost 4 bases, leaving 9 bases of the junction unmatched. Here the CDR3 reads CASSPAWGGVYEQYF. In DNA form, the CDR3 reads TGTGCCAGCAGCCCGGCATGGGGAGGGGTCTACGAGCAGTACTTC.

This clonotype was observed many times. The chain uses TRBV6-5 and TRBJ1-1; no reliable D call. The CDR3 has 14 amino acids. Germline loops: CDR1 MNHEY, CDR2 SVGAGI. The V end was cut by 2 bases, the J end by 4 bases, with 11 bases between. The CDR3 DNA reads TGTGCCAGCAGTTACGCAAACTCGGGCACTGAAGCTTTCTTT. It yields the protein CASSYANSGTEAFF.

The chain couples TRBV28 to TRBJ2-5; TRBD2 matches at 10 bases. In germline, CDR1 is MDHEN, CDR2 SYDVKM. The CDR3 runs to 15 residues. Germline trimming cut 5 bases from V and 4 bases from J; bases unmatched to any gene: 7. The chain's CDR3 is CASSDQGTSAETQYF. The CDR3 bases are TGTGCCAGCAGTGATCAAGGGACTAGCGCAGAGACCCAGTACTTC. Based on the CDR3 plus reference TRBV28 and TRBJ2-5, the full variable domain is DVKVTQSSRYLVKRTGEKVFLECVQDMDHENMFWYRQDPGLGLRLIYFSYDVKMKEKGDIPEGYSVSREKKERFSLILESASTNQTSMYLCASSDQGTSAETQYFGPGTRLLVL.

This chain links TRBV7-2 with TRBJ2-3, with D perhaps TRBD1 (6 bases). Germline values: CDR1 SGHTA, CDR2 FQGNSA. This CDR3 spans 15 amino acids. The V and J ends lost 5 bases and 2 bases respectively, with 14 bases between them. The CDR3 reads CASSRRDTTTDTQYF. The CDR3 coding sequence is TGTGCCAGCAGCCGAAGGGACACCACCACAGATACGCAGTATTTT. Full variable domain (outside the CDR3, taken from reference TRBV7-2 and TRBJ2-3): GAGVSQSPSNKVTEKGKDVELRCDPISGHTALYWYRQSLGQGLEFLIYFQGNSAPDKSGLPSDRFSAERTGGSVSTLTIQRTQQEDSAVYLCASSRRDTTTDTQYFGPGTRLTVL.

In this sample, this clonotype turned up a few times. V gene TRBV6-5 combines with J gene TRBJ1-2, with a possible D match to TRBD1 (6 bases). Germline assignment: CDR1 MNHEY and CDR2 SVGAGI. CDR3 length equals 15 residues. The germline V and J ends were trimmed by 4 bases and 0 bases, with 12 bases remaining between them. CDR3 coding DNA: TGTGCCAGCAGTTTCCGGGACAACCCTAACTATGGCTACACCTTC. This translates into CASSFRDNPNYGYTF.